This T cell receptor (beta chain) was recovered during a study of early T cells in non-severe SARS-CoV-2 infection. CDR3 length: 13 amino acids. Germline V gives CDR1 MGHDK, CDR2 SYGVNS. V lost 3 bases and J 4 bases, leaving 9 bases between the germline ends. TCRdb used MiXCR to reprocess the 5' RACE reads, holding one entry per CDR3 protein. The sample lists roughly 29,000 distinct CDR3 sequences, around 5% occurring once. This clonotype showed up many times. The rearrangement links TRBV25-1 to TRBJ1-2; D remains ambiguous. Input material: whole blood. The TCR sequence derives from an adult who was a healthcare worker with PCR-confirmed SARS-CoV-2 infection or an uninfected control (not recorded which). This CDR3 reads CASSEQFRYGYTF. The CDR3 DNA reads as TGTGCCAGCAGTGAGCAGTTCCGCTATGGCTACACCTTC.